What follows are 31 T cell receptor beta chains derived from one specimen sequenced in a study of blood T cell repertoires in COVID-19. Method: immunoSEQ multiplex PCR; TCRdb's copy keeps in-frame clones and lacks some. The sample carries approximately 99,000 clones, just over 70% recorded once. The sequencing input was peripheral blood. The receptors derive from a woman in her forties with acute or convalescent COVID-19.

The chain is built from TRBV12-3 or TRBV12-4 and TRBJ1-6; no firm D call. The CDR3 is 13 amino acids. The V gene lost 6 bases and the J gene lost 8 bases, with 11 bases spanning the gap. The DNA for the CDR3 is TGTGCCAGCAGCCCCCCGGGAGATTCACCCCTCCACTTT. Translating gives CASSPPGDSPLHF.

The chain is built from TRBV7-9 and TRBJ2-5; TRBD2 matches at 7 bases. Trimming took 4 bases from V and 2 from J; bases not matched to a gene: 1. CDR3 length: 13 amino acids. Germline CDR1 reads SEHNR; CDR2 reads FQNEAQ (reference sequence). Here the CDR3 DNA reads TGTGCCAGCAGCTCTAGCGGTCAAGAGACCCAGTACTTC. This encodes CASSSSGQETQYF.

The rearrangement joins TRBV2 to TRBJ2-3; 9 bases are a match to TRBD2. There are 18 residues in the CDR3. From germline, CDR1 is SNHLY and CDR2 FYNNEI. The V segment lost 9 bases and the J segment 1 base; nucleotides outside the gene matches: 17. The CDR3 nucleotides read TGTGCCAGTCGATCCACCGGAAGAGCGGGGGGCCGCACAGATACGCAGTATTTT. Translation: CASRSTGRAGGRTDTQYF.

This clone was observed a few times. This chain uses TRBV4-1 with TRBJ1-5; 12 bases are a match to TRBD1. The CDR3 runs to 16 residues. CDR1 is MGHRA and CDR2 is YSYEKL in the germline V gene. V dropped 0 bases and J dropped 3; count of bases not matched to a gene: 0. The CDR3 coding sequence is TGCGCCAGCAGCCAAGAGGGACAGGGGGCCAATCAGCCCCAGCATTTT. Translation gives CASSQEGQGANQPQHF.

This chain connects TRBV27 to TRBJ2-7, with D hard to call. This CDR3 region has 14 residues. Per the germline V gene, CDR1 is MNHEY and CDR2 is SMNVEV (reference sequence). Trimming shortened V by 3 bases and J by 3 bases, and 12 bases separated the two germline ends. The CDR3 reads CASSFNGFNYEQYF. In DNA form, the CDR3 reads TGTGCCAGCAGTTTCAATGGCTTCAACTACGAGCAGTACTTC.

The chain combines TRBV9 with TRBJ2-5; 7 bases match TRBD1. The CDR3 loop spans 14 amino acids. Germline CDR1 reads SGDLS; CDR2 reads YYNGEE. The ends lost 3 bases at V and 1 base at J; junction bases unmatched: 3. The CDR3 sequence: CASSGRGSQETQYF. The CDR3 DNA sequence: TGTGCCAGCAGCGGCAGGGGGTCCCAAGAGACCCAGTACTTC.

The gene calls are TRBV4-1 and TRBJ1-1; D ambiguous. The germline V gene encodes CDR1 MGHRA and CDR2 YSYEKL. The CDR3 is made up of 15 amino acids. V was shortened by 2 bases and J by 0 bases, with 10 bases between the two germline ends. For the CDR3, the DNA is TGCGCCAGCAGCCAAATGAGACTCATGAACACTGAAGCTTTCTTT. Amino acids: CASSQMRLMNTEAFF.

The V and J genes are TRBV3-1 (or the pseudogene TRBV3-2) and TRBJ2-7; 7 nucleotides align to TRBD2. Trimming cost V 4 bases and J 5 bases; bases outside gene matches: 8. CDR3 length: 14 amino acids. The germline V gene has CDR1 LGHDT and CDR2 YNNKEL (reference sequence). CDR3 coding DNA: TGTGCCAGCAGCCCCCGGGGGGTTTCGGACGAGCAGTACTTC. Translation gives CASSPRGVSDEQYF.

The rearrangement joins TRBV10-3 to TRBJ2-3; 13 nucleotides align to TRBD2. The CDR3 consists of 19 residues. The germline V gene encodes CDR1 ENHRY and CDR2 SYGVKD. V shed 5 bases and J 0 bases; nucleotides not matched to a gene: 11. The CDR3 nucleotides read TGTGCCATCAGTTACCCTACTAGCGGGGGGGACTCTAGCACAGATACGCAGTATTTT. The encoded protein is CAISYPTSGGDSSTDTQYF.

The V and J genes are TRBV5-1 and TRBJ2-5; 14 positions match TRBD2. The J segment lost 7 bases and the V segment lost 6 bases, leaving 8 bases of the junction unmatched. This CDR3 has 15 amino acids. CDR1 SGHRS and CDR2 YFSETQ come from the germline V gene. The CDR3 region has the DNA TGCGCCAGCACGGGACTAGCGGGGGACGTAGGGACCCAGTACTTC. Translating gives CASTGLAGDVGTQYF.

This clone has just a few counts. The chain has TRBV29-1 and TRBJ2-3; D is perhaps TRBD1 (5 bases). V gave up 7 bases and J gave up 4 bases, with 12 bases separating them. CDR3 length: 12 residues. Germline CDR1 and CDR2: SQVTM and ANQGSEA. Written as DNA, the CDR3 is TGCAGCGGTGGCCAGGGTGCAGATACGCAGTATTTT. It codes for CSGGQGADTQYF.

The chain uses TRBV10-3 and TRBJ1-1; D uncertain. V was trimmed by 8 bases and J by 1 base, leaving 5 bases between them. The CDR3 has 11 residues. The germline V gene has CDR1 ENHRY and CDR2 SYGVKD. This chain's CDR3 is CAIQENTEAFF. Written as DNA, the CDR3 is TGTGCCATCCAGGAGAACACTGAAGCTTTCTTT.

CDR3 amino acids: CASRDWGQANPYEQYF. CDR3 in DNA: TGTGCCAGCAGGGACTGGGGACAGGCCAACCCCTACGAGCAGTACTTC. J is TRBJ2-7 and V is TRBV2, with TRBD1 identical over 8 bases. Losses at the gene ends were 6 bases for V and 2 bases for J; bases not matched to a gene: 12. There are 16 residues in the CDR3. In germline, CDR1 is SNHLY, CDR2 FYNNEI.

The chain employs TRBV4-3 and TRBJ2-5; possible D gene TRBD2, 6 bases. This CDR3 comprises 19 residues. Trimming cost V 0 bases and J 2 bases, with 22 bases left between them. Germline CDR1 LGHNA, CDR2 YSLEER. CDR3 region: CASSQDRQVSGTVQETQYF. As DNA, the CDR3 is TGCGCCAGCAGCCAAGATCGGCAGGTGTCCGGGACTGTACAAGAGACCCAGTACTTC.

This clone was counted between two and nine times. V and J are TRBV25-1 and TRBJ2-1; D is unclear. Trimming pared 6 bases from V and 4 bases from J, leaving 13 bases between. CDR1 is MGHDK and CDR2 is SYGVNS in the germline V gene. The CDR3 sequence is 14 residues long. The CDR3 region is CASSRLSGYNEQFF. The CDR3 DNA reads TGTGCCAGCAGCCGACTGTCCGGATACAATGAGCAGTTCTTC.

Written as DNA, the CDR3 is TGTGCCAGTAGTATACAGGACATTGTCGCTTTCTTT. Amino acids: CASSIQDIVAFF. This rearrangement joins TRBV19 to TRBJ1-1; D is possibly TRBD1 (5 bases). Germline-derived CDR1 and CDR2 are LNHDA and SQIVND (reference sequence). Trimming left V 2 bases short and J 11 bases short, with 12 bases between. The CDR3 spans 12 residues.

The rearrangement uses TRBV6-1 and TRBJ2-2, with D possibly TRBD1 on 5 matching bases. Deletions cut 4 bases from V and 5 bases from J, with 11 bases between. This CDR3 contains 14 residues. CDR1 is MNHNS and CDR2 is SASEGT in the germline V gene. In DNA form, the CDR3 reads TGTGCCAGCAGTGGCAGGGTAGGGACCGGGGAGCTGTTTTTT. It is translated as CASSGRVGTGELFF.

This chain links TRBV3-1 (or the pseudogene TRBV3-2) with TRBJ2-2; D is uncertain. Trimming took off 8 bases at V and 4 bases at J, with 8 bases between the two ends. The CDR3 covers 12 residues. CDR1 LGHDT and CDR2 YNNKEL come from the germline V gene (reference sequence). CDR3 in amino acids: CASAGFTGELFF. Written as DNA, the CDR3 is TGTGCCAGCGCCGGGTTCACCGGGGAGCTGTTTTTT.

The chain uses TRBV7-2 and TRBJ2-1; 7 nucleotides line up with TRBD2. Germline-derived CDR1 and CDR2 are SGHTA and FQGNSA. With 6 bases clipped from V and 1 base from J, the junction kept 12 bases outside the gene matches. This CDR3 comprises 17 residues. As DNA, the CDR3 is TGTGCCAGCAGTCCAGGGCGGGACTACTCGTCCTACAATGAGCAGTTCTTC. Its translation: CASSPGRDYSSYNEQFF.

This clone came up once. The chain has TRBV19 and TRBJ2-7; 7 positions agree with TRBD1. This CDR3 spans 13 amino acids. V shed 3 bases, J shed 3 bases, and the junction held 2 bases outside the gene matches. Germline V CDR1 and CDR2: LNHDA, SQIVND (reference sequence). As DNA, the CDR3 is TGTGCCAGTAGTATGAGACAGGGCTACGAGCAGTACTTC. Translating it yields CASSMRQGYEQYF.

V usage is TRBV7-3 and J usage is TRBJ2-2, with TRBD2 identical over 7 bases. With V trimmed by 8 bases and J by 1 base, 4 bases remained unmatched. CDR1 and CDR2 from the germline V gene are SGHTA and FQGTGA. There are 14 residues in the CDR3. In nucleotides, the CDR3 is TGTGCCAGCGGCCCGGGGGGGAACACCGGGGAGCTGTTTTTT. Translated, it gives CASGPGGNTGELFF.

The CDR3 region has the DNA TGCAGTGCTAGTTCCGGGGGCTCCTACGAGCAGTACTTC. Amino acid sequence: CSASSGGSYEQYF. The chain couples TRBV20-1 to TRBJ2-7, with a weak D call TRBD2 (6 bases). Germline V gives CDR1 DFQATT, CDR2 SNEGSKA (reference sequence). V was cut by 3 bases and J by 0 bases, with 9 bases left in between. The CDR3 is 13 residues long.

This rearrangement joins TRBV2 to TRBJ2-7, with D perhaps matching TRBD1 or TRBD2 (5 bases each). The CDR3 spans 14 residues. V gave up 5 bases and J gave up 0 bases, with 11 bases separating them. The V gene's germline CDR1 is SNHLY and CDR2 FYNNEI. CDR3: CASSQGEFSYEQYF. CDR3 DNA sequence: TGTGCCAGCAGTCAAGGGGAGTTCTCCTACGAGCAGTACTTC.

CDR3 amino acids: CASSFSLSQPQHF. The DNA of the CDR3 is TGTGCCAGCAGTTTTTCGTTGAGTCAGCCCCAGCATTTT. This chain joins TRBV12-3 or TRBV12-4 and TRBJ1-5; D is unclear. Trimming shortened V by 3 bases and J by 6 bases, and 9 bases separated the two germline ends. This CDR3 is 13 amino acids long.

The chain couples TRBV7-2 to TRBJ1-3; D not resolved. CDR3 length: 15 residues. Trimming took off 1 base at V and 2 bases at J, with 9 bases between the two ends. The germline V gene has CDR1 SGHTA and CDR2 FQGNSA. CDR3 residues: CASSLETGAGNTIYF. The DNA for the CDR3 is TGTGCCAGCAGCTTAGAGACGGGAGCTGGAAACACCATATATTTT.

V usage is TRBV5-1 and J usage is TRBJ2-3; 10 bases are a match to TRBD2. Germline CDR1 is SGHRS and CDR2 is YFSETQ. V gave up 3 bases and J gave up 2 bases; unmatched junction bases: 3. This CDR3 has 15 residues. CDR3 bases: TGCGCCAGCAGCTCTAGCGGGGGATTCACAGATACGCAGTATTTT. Its translation: CASSSSGGFTDTQYF.

As to this clone: Different DNA sequences within this sample yield the same CDR3. The chain combines TRBV14 with TRBJ1-2, with 7 bases identical to TRBD1. Germline CDR1 is SGHDN and CDR2 is FVKESK. V was clipped by 4 bases and J by 4 bases; unmatched bases: 6. The CDR3 is 14 residues long. The CDR3 bases are TGTGCCAGCAGCCGGGACAGCAAGGGCTATGGCTACACCTTC. Residues: CASSRDSKGYGYTF. The full variable domain, rest sourced from reference TRBV14 and TRBJ1-2, is EAGVTQFPSHSVIEKGQTVTLRCDPISGHDNLYWYRRVMGKEIKFLLHFVKESKQDESGMPNNRFLAERTGGTYSTLKVQPAELEDSGVYFCASSRDSKGYGYTFGSGTRLTVV.

V and J are TRBV4-3 and TRBJ2-3, with 7 positions matching TRBD2. V was clipped by 0 bases and J by 5 bases; unmatched bases: 8. The germline V gene has CDR1 LGHNA and CDR2 YSLEER. The CDR3 consists of 16 residues. CDR3 region: CASSQDRAGVGDTQYF. CDR3 nucleotide sequence: TGCGCCAGCAGCCAAGATCGGGCGGGAGTCGGAGATACGCAGTATTTT.

The chain employs TRBV15 and TRBJ1-2, with D maybe TRBD1 (5 bases). The germline V and J ends were trimmed by 1 base and 3 bases, with 18 bases remaining between them. The CDR3 spans 17 residues. Germline loops: CDR1 LNHNV, CDR2 YYDKDF (reference sequence). CDR3 bases: TGTGCCACCAGCAGAGGGGGGGATATAAGGGCCGACTATGGCTACACCTTC. Translated: CATSRGGDIRADYGYTF.

This chain links TRBV4-3 with TRBJ2-6; 7 bases agree with TRBD1. V was pared by 5 bases and J by 0 bases, with 1 base of the junction left unmatched. The CDR3 contains 15 residues. The germline V gene encodes CDR1 LGHNA and CDR2 YSLEER. The CDR3 here is CASSGQVSGANVLTF. CDR3 in DNA: TGCGCCAGCAGCGGACAGGTCTCTGGGGCCAACGTCCTGACTTTC.

The chain carries TRBV20-1 and TRBJ1-1; D unresolved. V gave up 3 bases and J gave up 2 bases, with 10 bases separating them. The CDR3 has 13 amino acids. Germline V gives CDR1 DFQATT, CDR2 SNEGSKA (reference sequence). The CDR3 sequence is CSASGTDNTEAFF. CDR3 bases: TGCAGTGCTAGTGGTACAGATAACACTGAAGCTTTCTTT.